This T cell receptor (beta chain) emerged from a study of blood T cell repertoires in COVID-19. Trimming shortened V by 2 bases and J by 3 bases, and 10 bases separated the two germline ends. Per germline, CDR1 MNHEY and CDR2 SVGEGT. This CDR3 contains 14 residues. Profiled with immunoSEQ multiplex PCR; TCRdb holds only in-frame clones, not every one. Counted here are 110,000 to 150,000 clones, roughly 82% occurring once; the ten biggest clones make up around 14%. The sample comprised peripheral blood. This TCR derives from an older man with acute or convalescent COVID-19. This chain uses TRBV6-2 or TRBV6-3 with TRBJ2-5; possibly TRBD1 for D (6 bases). The CDR3 DNA reads as TGTGCCAGCAGTTACCCAGACAGGAAAGAGACCCAGTACTTC. This translates into CASSYPDRKETQYF.